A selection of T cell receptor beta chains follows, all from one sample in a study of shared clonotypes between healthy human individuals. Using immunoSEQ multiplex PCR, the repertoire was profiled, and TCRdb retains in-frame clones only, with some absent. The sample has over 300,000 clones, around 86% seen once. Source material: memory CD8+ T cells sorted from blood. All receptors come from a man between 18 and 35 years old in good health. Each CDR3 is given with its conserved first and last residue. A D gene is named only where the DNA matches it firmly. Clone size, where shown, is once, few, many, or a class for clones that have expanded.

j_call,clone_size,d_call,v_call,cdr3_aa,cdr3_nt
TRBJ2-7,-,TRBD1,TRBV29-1,CSVGTGGSYEQYF,TGCAGCGTTGGGACAGGGGGTTCCTACGAGCAGTACTTC
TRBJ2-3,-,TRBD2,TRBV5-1,CASSLEGTSYGDTQYF,TGCGCCAGCAGCTTGGAGGGGACTAGCTATGGGGATACGCAGTATTTT
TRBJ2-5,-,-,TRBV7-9,CASSLAVGGKGRETQYF,TGTGCCAGCAGCTTAGCGGTTGGCGGGAAAGGAAGGGAGACCCAGTACTTC
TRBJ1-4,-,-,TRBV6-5,CASSLTTTNEKLFF,TGTGCCAGCAGTCTTACAACAACTAATGAAAAACTGTTTTTT
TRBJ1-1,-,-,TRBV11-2,CASSSRGTEAFF,TGTGCCAGCAGCTCGCGGGGTACTGAAGCTTTCTTT
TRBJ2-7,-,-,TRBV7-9,CASSLEERSNYEQYF,TGTGCCAGCAGCTTGGAGGAAAGGAGCAACTACGAGCAGTACTTC
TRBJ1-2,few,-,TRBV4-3,CASSQSEGSLYGYTF,TGCGCCAGCAGCCAATCAGAGGGGTCCCTGTATGGCTACACCTTC
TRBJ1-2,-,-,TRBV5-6,CASSLNQISANYGYTF,TGTGCCAGCAGCTTGAATCAGATCTCAGCTAACTATGGCTACACCTTC
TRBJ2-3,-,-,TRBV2,CASREGNAPLSDTQYF,TGTGCCAGCAGGGAGGGGAACGCGCCCTTGTCAGATACGCAGTATTTT
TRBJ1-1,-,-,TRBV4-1,CASSQGHPNTEAFF,TGCGCCAGCAGCCAAGGACATCCGAACACTGAAGCTTTCTTT
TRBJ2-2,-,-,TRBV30,CAWSVMGAGELFF,TGTGCCTGGAGTGTAATGGGGGCCGGGGAGCTGTTTTTT
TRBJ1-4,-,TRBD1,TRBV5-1,CASSWDRGNEKLFF,TGCGCCAGCAGCTGGGACAGGGGGAATGAAAAACTGTTTTTT
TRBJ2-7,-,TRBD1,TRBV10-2,CASSEDRVSYEQYF,TGCGCCAGCAGTGAGGACAGGGTCTCCTACGAGCAGTACTTC
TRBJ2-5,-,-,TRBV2,CASRRFQETQYF,TGTGCCAGCAGGAGGTTCCAAGAGACCCAGTACTTC
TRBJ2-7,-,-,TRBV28,CASSQGYEQYF,TGTGCCAGCAGTCAGGGGTACGAGCAGTACTTC
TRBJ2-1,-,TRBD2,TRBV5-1,CASSTGLAGTYNEQFF,TGCGCCAGCAGCACGGGACTAGCGGGGACCTACAATGAGCAGTTCTTC
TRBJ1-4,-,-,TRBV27,CASSFLEGANEKLFF,TGTGCCAGCAGTTTCCTGGAGGGAGCTAATGAAAAACTGTTTTTT
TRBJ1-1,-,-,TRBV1,CTSSHLQENTEAFF,TGCACCAGCAGCCATCTACAGGAGAACACTGAAGCTTTCTTT
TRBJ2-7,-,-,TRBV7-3,CASSPGGKGADEQYF,TGTGCCAGCAGCCCCGGAGGGAAGGGGGCAGACGAGCAGTACTTC
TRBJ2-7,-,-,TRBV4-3,CASSQGEDRPYEQYF,TGCGCCAGCAGCCAAGGAGAAGATCGACCTTACGAGCAGTACTTC
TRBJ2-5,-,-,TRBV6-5,CASSSYNPLGTQYF,TGTGCCAGCAGTTCTTATAACCCGCTCGGGACCCAGTACTTC
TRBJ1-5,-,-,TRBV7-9,CASSLAGIYQPQHF,TGTGCCAGCAGCTTAGCCGGGATATATCAGCCCCAGCATTTT
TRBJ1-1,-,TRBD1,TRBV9,CASSAEGQGNTEAFF,TGTGCCAGCAGCGCAGAGGGACAGGGGAACACTGAAGCTTTCTTT
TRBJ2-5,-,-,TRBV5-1,CASSLGTSALLRETQYF,TGCGCCAGCAGCTTGGGCACTTCCGCGCTTTTACGAGAGACCCAGTACTTC
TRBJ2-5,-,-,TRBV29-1,CSAGGGLTETQYF,TGCAGCGCCGGTGGAGGGTTAACAGAGACCCAGTACTTC
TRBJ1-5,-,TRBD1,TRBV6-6,CASSYDRGNQPQHF,TGTGCCAGCAGTTACGACAGGGGCAATCAGCCCCAGCATTTT
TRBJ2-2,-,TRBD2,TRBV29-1,CSVALAGVNTGELFF,TGCAGCGTTGCCCTAGCGGGAGTTAACACCGGGGAGCTGTTTTTT
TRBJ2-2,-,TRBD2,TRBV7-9,CASSHGLAGNTGELFF,TGTGCCAGCAGCCATGGACTAGCGGGGAACACCGGGGAGCTGTTTTTT
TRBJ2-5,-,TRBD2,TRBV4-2,CASSQIAGDQETQYF,TGTGCCAGCAGCCAAATAGCGGGAGACCAAGAGACCCAGTACTTC